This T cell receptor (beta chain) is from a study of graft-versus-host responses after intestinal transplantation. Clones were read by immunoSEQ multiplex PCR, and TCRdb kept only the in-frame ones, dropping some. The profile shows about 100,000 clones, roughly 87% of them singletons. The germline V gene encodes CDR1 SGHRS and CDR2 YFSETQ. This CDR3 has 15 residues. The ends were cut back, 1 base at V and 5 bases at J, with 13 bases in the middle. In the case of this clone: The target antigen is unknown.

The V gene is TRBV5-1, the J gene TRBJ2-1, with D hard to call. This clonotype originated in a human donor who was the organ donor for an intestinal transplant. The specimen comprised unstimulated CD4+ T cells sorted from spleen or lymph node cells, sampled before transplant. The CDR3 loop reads CASSLFSTANNEQFF. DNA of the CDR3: TGCGCCAGCAGCTTGTTCAGTACGGCTAACAATGAGCAGTTCTTC.